Below are 25 T cell receptor beta chains sequenced from a single sample in a study of blood T cell repertoires in COVID-19 (dated by TCRdb to 2019 to 2021). The library was prepared using the immunoSEQ multiplex PCR assay. Sourced from immuneACCESS, this table was stored by TCRdb with only in-frame sequences that have V and J called. A share of the clones is absent; for the studies checked, an unresolved V gene accounts for under half, and the remainder has no known explanation. In this sample the table shows about 270,000 clones, less than 95% of which occur a single time. Approximately 2.9% of the sample lies in the top ten. The sequenced sample was PBMCs or T cells enriched from blood (not recorded which). The source is a man aged 40-55 years who had been exposed to COVID-19.

The CDR3 nucleotides are TGTGCCAGCAGCTCCGACAGGGGTCGGTACAATGAGCAGTTCTTC. Its protein product is CASSSDRGRYNEQFF. This chain joins TRBV11-2 and TRBJ2-1, with 8 bases lining up with TRBD1. From germline, CDR1 is SGHAT and CDR2 FQNNGV. There are 15 residues in the CDR3. Trimming cost V 4 bases and J 4 bases; bases outside gene matches: 6.

A few counts support this clone. The chain has TRBV28 and TRBJ1-5; 7 bases align to TRBD1. The CDR3 extends over 13 amino acids. V dropped 5 bases and J dropped 3; count of bases not matched to a gene: 1. Per germline, CDR1 MDHEN and CDR2 SYDVKM. For the CDR3, the DNA is TGTGCCAGCAGTGGGACAGCCAATCAGCCCCAGCATTTT. Translating it yields CASSGTANQPQHF.

This rearrangement joins TRBV27 to TRBJ1-2, with 8 nucleotides matching TRBD1. V was pared by 2 bases and J by 7 bases, with 6 bases of the junction left unmatched. Germline values: CDR1 MNHEY, CDR2 SMNVEV (reference sequence). This CDR3 region has 14 residues. CDR3 nucleotide sequence: TGTGCCAGCAGTTTAGGGGCGACAGGGGCTGGCTACACCTTC. Translated: CASSLGATGAGYTF.

The chain uses TRBV19 and TRBJ2-3; 10 bases match TRBD2. CDR1 is LNHDA and CDR2 is SQIVND in the germline V gene (reference sequence). The length of the CDR3 is 21 residues. After removal of 5 bases from V and 1 base from J, the junction contained 21 bases not matched to a gene. Here the CDR3 reads CASSPFRGLRSSGSGTDTQYF. The CDR3, as DNA: TGTGCCAGTAGTCCATTCAGGGGCTTGCGATCTAGCGGGAGTGGCACAGATACGCAGTATTTT.

J is TRBJ2-2 and V is TRBV6-1; the D gene is possibly TRBD1 (6 bases). Germline V gene sequence: CDR1 MNHNS, CDR2 SASEGT. Trimming took 1 base from V and 4 from J, leaving 10 bases between them. This CDR3 region has 15 residues. The CDR3 DNA reads TGTGCCAGCAGTGAAGGTACAGGGCCCACCGGGGAGCTGTTTTTT. Protein: CASSEGTGPTGELFF.

This clone was recorded once. The gene calls are TRBV2 and TRBJ1-2, with D possibly TRBD1 on 6 matching bases. The CDR3 extends over 14 amino acids. V was clipped by 3 bases and J by 2 bases, with 10 bases between them. Germline CDR1 is SNHLY and CDR2 is FYNNEI. In DNA, the CDR3 is TGTGCCAGCAGTGATTGGACAGCGAACTATGGCTACACCTTC. Translated, it gives CASSDWTANYGYTF.

V gene TRBV21-1 combines with J gene TRBJ2-1; TRBD2 is the table's D call, not checked against the DNA. TRBV21-1 is shown as a pseudogene. The CDR3 has 14 residues. As DNA, the CDR3 is TGTGCCAAATGGAGGTCTAGCGGGATTTATGAGCAGTTCTTC. Protein: CAKWRSSGIYEQFF.

The V gene is TRBV5-1, the J gene TRBJ1-2, with 9 nucleotides matching TRBD1. With 2 bases clipped from V and 3 bases from J, the junction kept 5 bases outside the gene matches. This CDR3 region has 15 residues. The germline CDR1 and CDR2 sequences are SGHRS and YFSETQ. CDR3 region: CASSLTGGTYYGYTF. The DNA for the CDR3 is TGCGCCAGCAGCTTAACAGGGGGCACGTACTATGGCTACACCTTC.

The rearrangement uses TRBV19 and TRBJ2-7; 7 nucleotides match TRBD1. The J segment lost 7 bases and the V segment lost 6 bases, leaving 9 bases of the junction unmatched. The CDR3 is 13 amino acids. Germline CDR1 reads LNHDA; CDR2 reads SQIVND (reference sequence). Here the CDR3 DNA reads TGTGCCAGTAGGACAGGGCGCTCGGGAGAGCAGTACTTC. This codes for CASRTGRSGEQYF.

The chain employs TRBV28 and TRBJ1-5; 10 nucleotides agree with TRBD1. The CDR3 is 15 amino acids. The V segment lost 6 bases and the J segment 2 bases; nucleotides outside the gene matches: 4. Germline V gene data show CDR1 as MDHEN and CDR2 as SYDVKM. DNA of the CDR3: TGTGCCAGCAGGCGGACAGGGGGTGGCAATCAGCCCCAGCATTTT. Amino acids: CASRRTGGGNQPQHF.

The V and J genes are TRBV25-1 and TRBJ1-2; 8 nucleotides line up with TRBD1. Germline trimming cut 5 bases from V and 7 bases from J; bases unmatched to any gene: 12. Germline V gives CDR1 MGHDK, CDR2 SYGVNS. The CDR3 runs to 15 residues. The CDR3 DNA follows: TGTGCCAGCAGTTCGACCCGACAGGGGAGTACTGGCTACACCTTC. As protein: CASSSTRQGSTGYTF.

The rearrangement uses TRBV27 and TRBJ1-1, with 7 positions matching TRBD1. Germline V lookup: CDR1 MNHEY, CDR2 SMNVEV (reference sequence). CDR3 length: 15 amino acids. V dropped 0 bases and J dropped 3; count of bases not matched to a gene: 4. This chain's CDR3 is CASSLSKGADTEAFF. Written as DNA, the CDR3 is TGTGCCAGCAGTTTATCGAAGGGGGCGGACACTGAAGCTTTCTTT.

V gene TRBV5-8 combines with J gene TRBJ2-7; D is perhaps TRBD2 (6 bases). The germline CDR1 and CDR2 sequences are SGHTS and YDEGEE. With 2 bases removed from V and 5 bases from J, the gap between germline ends came to 14 bases. This CDR3 spans 14 amino acids. CDR3 region: CASSLTRESNEQYF. In DNA, the CDR3 is TGTGCCAGCAGCTTAACACGGGAGTCCAACGAGCAGTACTTC. Filled out from reference TRBV5-8 and TRBJ2-7, the complete variable domain reads EAGVTQSPTHLIKTRGQQATLRCSPISGHTSVYWYQQALGLGLQFLLWYDEGEERNRGNFPPRFSGRQFPNYSSELNVNALELEDSALYLCASSLTRESNEQYFGPGTRLTVT.

Comments on this clone: Other DNA variants within this sample encode the same CDR3. The chain is built from TRBV24-1 and TRBJ1-2, with TRBD1 identical over 8 bases. The CDR3 covers 15 residues. Germline V gene sequence: CDR1 KGHDR, CDR2 SFDVKD. Unmatched junction bases numbered 11, after V lost 4 bases and J lost 8 bases. As DNA, the CDR3 is TGTGCCACCAGTGACCCTGGACAGGGCGCCTCCGGCTACACCTTC. Encoded protein: CATSDPGQGASGYTF.

V and J are TRBV14 and TRBJ2-3; TRBD2 aligns across 12 bases. J lost 5 bases, V lost 0 bases, and 9 bases had no gene match. Germline values: CDR1 SGHDN, CDR2 FVKESK. The CDR3 runs to 18 residues. The CDR3 spells CASSQDLTSGSVGDTQYF. CDR3 in DNA: TGTGCCAGCAGCCAAGATTTGACTAGCGGGAGCGTAGGAGATACGCAGTATTTT.

The chain links TRBV11-2 to TRBJ2-3, with TRBD2 matching over 16 bases. This CDR3 comprises 18 residues. Per germline, CDR1 SGHAT and CDR2 FQNNGV. V was clipped by 5 bases and J by 2 bases; unmatched bases: 7. The CDR3 DNA follows: TGTGCCAGCAGCAAGGGACTAGCGGGAGGGCCGACCACAGATACGCAGTATTTT. It specifies CASSKGLAGGPTTDTQYF.

The chain combines TRBV7-9 with TRBJ1-2, with a weak D call TRBD1 (5 bases). Trimming pared 3 bases from V and 0 bases from J, leaving 11 bases between. Germline V gene lookup returns CDR1 SEHNR and CDR2 FQNEAQ (reference sequence). The CDR3 consists of 15 residues. The CDR3 region has the DNA TGTGCCAGCAGCTTGGCAGGGACTACTAACTATGGCTACACCTTC. Its translation is CASSLAGTTNYGYTF.

This sequence joins TRBV4-2 and TRBJ1-2; no clear D gene. Trimming took 1 base from V and 2 from J, leaving 11 bases between them. The germline gives CDR1 LGHNA, CDR2 YNFKEQ. The CDR3 consists of 15 residues. The CDR3 loop reads CASSQGTAVNYGYTF. CDR3 in DNA: TGTGCCAGCAGCCAAGGTACAGCAGTAAACTATGGCTACACCTTC.

The chain joins TRBV14 to TRBJ1-2; perhaps TRBD1 as D (5 bases). V lost 1 base to trimming and J lost 5 bases, with 14 bases between them. Looked up from germline, CDR1 is SGHDN and CDR2 is FVKESK. This CDR3 is built from 15 residues. The CDR3 sequence: CASSQVEGRGYGYTF. DNA of the CDR3: TGTGCCAGCAGCCAAGTCGAGGGGCGGGGGTATGGCTACACCTTC.

The gene calls are TRBV6-4 and TRBJ2-1; 10 positions match TRBD1. The V and J ends lost 6 bases and 8 bases, in that order; junction bases with no gene match: 4. The CDR3 sequence is 13 residues long. The germline V gene has CDR1 MRHNA and CDR2 SNTAGT. CDR3 bases: TGTGCCAGCAGCGGACAGGGGGGAGATGAGCAGTTCTTC. Translating it yields CASSGQGGDEQFF.

This chain uses TRBV24-1 with TRBJ1-4; D might be TRBD1 (5 bases). Germline-derived CDR1 and CDR2 are KGHDR and SFDVKD. Trimming stripped 4 bases from V and 0 bases from J, with 14 bases between. The CDR3 runs 17 residues. CDR3 bases: TGTGCCACCAGTGAGGGGGGACGGGGAGCAACTAATGAAAAACTGTTTTTT. Translation: CATSEGGRGATNEKLFF.

This chain connects TRBV29-1 to TRBJ2-1, with D perhaps TRBD2 (5 bases). The CDR3 sequence is 14 residues long. V was pared by 4 bases and J by 1 base, with 11 bases between. CDR1 and CDR2 (germline): SQVTM, ANQGSEA. The CDR3 here is CSVAPERSYNEQFF. In DNA form, the CDR3 reads TGCAGCGTTGCCCCCGAGCGGTCCTACAATGAGCAGTTCTTC.

The chain combines TRBV21-1 with TRBJ1-4; the D segment call TRBD1 is taken from the table without a DNA check. TRBV21-1 is a recognized pseudogene. This CDR3 contains 14 residues. The CDR3 spells CASSMDRVGEKLFF. Written as DNA, the CDR3 is TGTGCCAGCAGCATGGACAGGGTAGGCGAAAAACTGTTTTTT.

The chain combines TRBV5-4 with TRBJ2-3; the match to TRBD2 covers 10 bases. This CDR3 is built from 16 residues. V trimming: 1 base; J trimming: 2 bases; junction bases outside the gene matches: 4. CDR1 is SGHNT and CDR2 is YYREEE in the germline V gene (reference sequence). Here the CDR3 reads CASSLYLAGATDTQYF. The CDR3 bases are TGTGCCAGCAGCTTGTACCTAGCGGGAGCCACAGATACGCAGTATTTT.

The chain couples TRBV13 to TRBJ1-3; perhaps TRBD1 as D (5 bases). Per the germline V gene, CDR1 is PRHDT and CDR2 is FYEKMQ (reference sequence). The CDR3 covers 17 residues. Trimming cost V 5 bases and J 0 bases, with 17 bases left between them. This CDR3 is CASSATGTYGSGNTIYF. DNA of the CDR3: TGTGCCAGCAGCGCCACCGGGACTTATGGCTCTGGAAACACCATATATTTT.